The 29 T cell receptor beta chains presented below share a single source sample, sequenced in a study of shared T cell receptors in the human thymus. Here immunoSEQ multiplex PCR was the method, and the copy in TCRdb shows in-frame clones only, minus some. The top ten clones hold roughly 0.013% of a sample with under 700,000 clones, approximately 80% of them seen once. Another study also made use of these data, one on human thymus T cells.

The sequenced sample was thymocytes. The source is a boy younger than two with a congenital heart defect.

The V call is TRBV11-3, the J call TRBJ2-1; tentative D call: TRBD1 (6 bases). V was pared by 3 bases and J by 10 bases, with 13 bases between. Germline V gene lookup returns CDR1 SGHNT and CDR2 YENEEA. This CDR3 comprises 13 residues. This chain's CDR3 is CASSFGSGTEQFF. In DNA form, the CDR3 reads TGTGCCAGCAGCTTTGGGTCCGGGACAGAGCAGTTCTTC.

This chain links TRBV10-3 with TRBJ2-7, with D perhaps TRBD2 (6 bases). V was trimmed by 3 bases and J by 2 bases, leaving 17 bases between them. Germline assignment: CDR1 ENHRY and CDR2 SYGVKD. The length of the CDR3 is 16 residues. In DNA, the CDR3 is TGTGCCATCAGTGAAGGGGAGGAGCGAATGACCTACGAGCAGTACTTC. Translated: CAISEGEERMTYEQYF.

The chain's CDR3 is CASSPPGGGNEQFF. CDR3 in DNA: TGTGCCAGCAGTCCCCCCGGGGGAGGAAATGAGCAGTTCTTC. This chain connects TRBV6-4 to TRBJ2-1, with a weak D call TRBD2 (6 bases). The germline CDR1 and CDR2 sequences are MRHNA and SNTAGT. The CDR3 spans 14 residues. V lost 5 bases, J lost 7 bases, and 15 bases lay in between.

This chain uses TRBV14 with TRBJ1-2, with 7 bases aligning to TRBD1. This CDR3 is 17 amino acids long. Losses at the gene ends were 3 bases for V and 1 base for J; bases not matched to a gene: 11. CDR1 SGHDN and CDR2 FVKESK come from the germline V gene. The CDR3 sequence is CASSHRGQAPLNYGYTF. CDR3 sequence (DNA): TGTGCCAGCAGCCACCGCGGACAGGCCCCCCTTAACTATGGCTACACCTTC.

The genes are TRBV29-1 and TRBJ2-1; 9 bases match TRBD2. Germline loops: CDR1 SQVTM, CDR2 ANQGSEA. V gave up 6 bases and J gave up 5 bases; unmatched junction bases: 8. This CDR3 spans 14 amino acids. DNA of the CDR3: TGCAGCGTGGACAGCGGGAGGAGGGACAATGAGCAGTTCTTC. Translation: CSVDSGRRDNEQFF.

This clone was observed a single time. This chain links TRBV6-5 with TRBJ1-3, with 10 positions matching TRBD1. In germline, CDR1 is MNHEY, CDR2 SVGAGI. CDR3 size: 16 residues. V lost 4 bases to trimming and J lost 2 bases; unmatched junction nucleotides: 5. CDR3: CASSSPGTGAGNTIYF. The CDR3, as DNA: TGTGCCAGCAGTTCGCCTGGGACAGGGGCTGGAAACACCATATATTTT.

The chain is built from TRBV13 and TRBJ2-3; 10 bases align to TRBD2. CDR1 is PRHDT, CDR2 FYEKMQ, per germline (reference sequence). The CDR3 covers 16 residues. V gave up 5 bases and J gave up 2 bases; unmatched junction bases: 7. The CDR3 reads CASSPLAGDLTDTQYF. CDR3 nucleotide sequence: TGTGCCAGCAGCCCCCTAGCGGGAGACCTCACAGATACGCAGTATTTT.

The chain uses TRBV5-1 and TRBJ2-5; 8 nucleotides agree with TRBD2. V was clipped by 1 base and J by 1 base; unmatched bases: 3. The CDR3 runs 15 residues. Germline lookup yields CDR1 SGHRS and CDR2 YFSETQ. CDR3 coding DNA: TGCGCCAGCAGCTTGTCCGGGACTAGCCAAGAGACCCAGTACTTC. It is translated as CASSLSGTSQETQYF.

This clone appeared a single time. The rearrangement joins TRBV5-1 to TRBJ1-2; D not resolved. Trimming left V 0 bases short and J 1 base short, with 7 bases between. Germline V gene sequence: CDR1 SGHRS, CDR2 YFSETQ. The CDR3 spans 14 residues. CDR3 sequence reads: CASSLGGYNYGYTF. CDR3 sequence (DNA): TGCGCCAGCAGCTTGGGAGGGTATAACTATGGCTACACCTTC.

The chain combines TRBV11-1 with TRBJ2-7; 10 bases match TRBD2. V lost 5 bases, J lost 6 bases, and 7 bases stayed unmatched. CDR1 is SGHAT, CDR2 FQDESV, per germline (reference sequence). The CDR3 has 14 amino acids. In DNA, the CDR3 is TGTGCCAGCAGCCCTAGCGGGAGCGGGGCCGAGCAGTACTTC. This sequence encodes CASSPSGSGAEQYF. The complete variable domain, with remaining parts taken from reference TRBV11-1 and TRBJ2-7, reads EAEVAQSPRYKITEKSQAVAFWCDPISGHATLYWYRQILGQGPELLVQFQDESVVDDSQLPKDRFSAERLKGVDSTLKIQPAELGDSAMYLCASSPSGSGAEQYFGPGTRLTVT.

This clone came up a few times. The J gene is TRBJ2-7, the V gene TRBV27; D may be TRBD1 (5 bases). The germline V gene has CDR1 MNHEY and CDR2 SMNVEV (reference sequence). Trimming removed 1 base from V and 3 bases from J, with 13 bases in between. CDR3 length: 15 residues. CDR3 loop: CASSLWQGAHYEQYF. In DNA, the CDR3 is TGTGCCAGCAGTTTATGGCAGGGCGCCCACTACGAGCAGTACTTC.

CDR3 amino acids: CASSLDGGGLSQPQHF. Written as DNA, the CDR3 is TGTGCCAGCAGCTTAGATGGGGGGGGCCTCAGTCAGCCCCAGCATTTT. This sequence joins TRBV7-9 and TRBJ1-5, with D possibly matching TRBD1 (6 bases). The CDR3 length is 16 residues. V was pared by 1 base and J by 6 bases, with 16 bases between. Germline V gives CDR1 SEHNR, CDR2 FQNEAQ (reference sequence).

V is TRBV11-2 and J is TRBJ2-2; TRBD2 is a possible D gene (7 bases). The CDR3 runs to 17 residues. Trimming cost V 5 bases and J 6 bases, with 22 bases left between them. The germline V gene has CDR1 SGHAT and CDR2 FQNNGV. The CDR3 coding sequence is TGTGCCAGCAGCCGGGGGGTAGCGGAGGAGGGGGCCGGGGAGCTGTTTTTT. Residues: CASSRGVAEEGAGELFF.

This clone was seen once. This sequence joins TRBV5-4 and TRBJ2-7; 11 nucleotides line up with TRBD2. The V segment lost 0 bases and the J segment 7 bases; nucleotides outside the gene matches: 12. Germline assignment: CDR1 SGHNT and CDR2 YYREEE (reference sequence). The CDR3 consists of 17 residues. DNA of the CDR3: TGTGCCAGCAGCTTGGGGCTAGCGGGAGGCTCCAAGAGGGAGCAGTACTTC. Translating it yields CASSLGLAGGSKREQYF.

This clone was seen just once. This chain links TRBV5-4 with TRBJ2-7; D perhaps matches TRBD2 (6 bases). This CDR3 contains 18 residues. The V gene lost 4 bases and the J gene lost 0 bases, with 23 bases spanning the gap. Germline V gene sequence: CDR1 SGHNT, CDR2 YYREEE (reference sequence). DNA for the CDR3: TGTGCCAGCAGCCCGGATGCCGTTTATAGCGGCCCCTCCTACGAGCAGTACTTC. This translates into CASSPDAVYSGPSYEQYF. The full variable domain, with the rest looked up from reference TRBV5-4 and TRBJ2-7, is ETGVTQSPTHLIKTRGQQVTLRCSSQSGHNTVSWYQQALGQGPQFIFQYYREEENGRGNFPPRFSGLQFPNYSSELNVNALELDDSALYLCASSPDAVYSGPSYEQYFGPGTRLTVT.

J is TRBJ1-4 and V is TRBV6-5; D not resolved. This CDR3 is built from 15 residues. Trimming stripped 0 bases from V and 4 bases from J, with 9 bases between. Germline CDR1 MNHEY, CDR2 SVGAGI. CDR3 coding DNA: TGTGCCAGCAGTTACTCGGGCGGACTTAATGAAAAACTGTTTTTT. Protein sequence: CASSYSGGLNEKLFF.

The CDR3 nucleotides are TGTGCCAGCAGTTTACAACCCAGGGGCTCCTACGAGCAGTACTTC. Encoded protein: CASSLQPRGSYEQYF. This rearrangement joins TRBV28 to TRBJ2-7, with D possibly matching TRBD1 (6 bases). Germline loops: CDR1 MDHEN, CDR2 SYDVKM. This CDR3 is 15 amino acids long. The germline V and J ends were trimmed by 2 bases and 0 bases, with 11 bases remaining between them.

The chain couples TRBV6-5 to TRBJ2-2; 11 bases align to TRBD2. The CDR3 runs 15 residues. Per germline, CDR1 MNHEY and CDR2 SVGAGI. V lost 5 bases, J lost 4 bases, and 3 bases stayed unmatched. CDR3 nucleotides: TGTGCCAGCAGTAGACTAGCGGGAACCACCGGGGAGCTGTTTTTT. Amino acids: CASSRLAGTTGELFF.

This chain links TRBV5-1 with TRBJ2-7; the D is unclear. From germline, CDR1 is SGHRS and CDR2 YFSETQ. The V gene lost 0 bases and the J gene lost 2 bases, with 15 bases spanning the gap. The CDR3 spans 16 residues. The CDR3 DNA reads as TGCGCCAGCAGCTTGGGCGTAGAAATGAGGACCTACGAGCAGTACTTC. Translation: CASSLGVEMRTYEQYF.

The chain couples TRBV28 to TRBJ2-2, with a possible D match to TRBD1 (5 bases). The V and J ends lost 1 base and 1 base respectively, with 16 bases between them. This CDR3 spans 18 amino acids. Germline V gene data show CDR1 as MDHEN and CDR2 as SYDVKM. This chain's CDR3 is CASSLSSTARQNTGELFF. CDR3 bases: TGTGCCAGCAGTTTATCGTCGACAGCGAGACAGAACACCGGGGAGCTGTTTTTT.

The chain links TRBV30 to TRBJ1-1; 7 positions agree with TRBD1. The germline gives CDR1 GTSNPN, CDR2 SVGIG (reference sequence). J lost 13 bases, V lost 0 bases, and 8 bases had no gene match. The CDR3 length is 12 residues. The CDR3 region is CAWSVRDRRVFF. CDR3 DNA: TGTGCCTGGAGTGTTCGGGACAGAAGAGTTTTCTTT.

J is TRBJ2-7 and V is TRBV2; D gene ambiguous. V was shortened by 3 bases and J by 3 bases, with 6 bases between the two germline ends. CDR3 length: 12 residues. The germline CDR1 and CDR2 sequences are SNHLY and FYNNEI. CDR3 sequence (DNA): TGTGCCAGCAGTGAGGCAGACTACGAGCAGTACTTC. Its translation is CASSEADYEQYF.

The chain joins TRBV7-2 to TRBJ1-4; 8 bases agree with TRBD1. J was trimmed by 3 bases and V by 5 bases; bases with no gene match: 8. Germline assignment: CDR1 SGHTA and CDR2 FQGNSA. There are 16 residues in the CDR3. The CDR3 reads CASSARGPGANEKLFF. The CDR3 bases are TGTGCCAGCAGCGCCAGGGGGCCGGGGGCTAATGAAAAACTGTTTTTT.

About this clone: The junction departs from germline at one end; a sequencing error may be responsible. The V and J genes are TRBV7-4 and TRBJ2-3; TRBD1 matches 7 bases. CDR1 and CDR2 from the germline V gene are SGHVT and SQSDAQ. The CDR3 runs 11 residues. In DNA form, the CDR3 reads TGTGCCAGCAGCACGAGGACAGGTTGGAATTTT. It specifies CASSTRTGWNF.

The rearrangement joins TRBV4-1 to TRBJ2-2; 11 nucleotides line up with TRBD1. This CDR3 is built from 19 residues. Germline V gene sequence: CDR1 MGHRA, CDR2 YSYEKL. V gave up 2 bases and J gave up 4 bases; unmatched junction bases: 12. The DNA for the CDR3 is TGCGCCAGCAGCCAAACCCGGAACCACGGGACAGGGGGCACCGGGGAGCTGTTTTTT. Protein: CASSQTRNHGTGGTGELFF.

The chain carries TRBV5-1 and TRBJ1-2; 8 nucleotides agree with TRBD1. Germline trimming cut 4 bases from V and 0 bases from J; bases unmatched to any gene: 8. The CDR3 consists of 16 residues. The germline CDR1 and CDR2 sequences are SGHRS and YFSETQ. CDR3 loop: CASSPRDRTTNYGYTF. As DNA, the CDR3 is TGCGCCAGCAGCCCCCGGGACAGGACGACTAACTATGGCTACACCTTC.

This sequence joins TRBV11-3 and TRBJ2-1; D uncertain. Germline V lookup: CDR1 SGHNT, CDR2 YENEEA. The CDR3 length is 12 residues. V lost 3 bases and J lost 7, with 7 bases in between. DNA of the CDR3: TGTGCCAGCAGCTTCCGGCGGAATGAGCAGTTCTTC. Translation gives CASSFRRNEQFF.

V and J are TRBV5-1 and TRBJ2-1, with D possibly TRBD1 on 6 matching bases. The CDR3 runs 16 residues. Germline V gene lookup returns CDR1 SGHRS and CDR2 YFSETQ. Trimming shortened V by 3 bases and J by 4 bases, and 17 bases separated the two germline ends. As DNA, the CDR3 is TGCGCCAGCAGCTCGAGGGACACCCTCCCTTACAATGAGCAGTTCTTC. Translated: CASSSRDTLPYNEQFF. The full variable domain, with the rest looked up from reference TRBV5-1 and TRBJ2-1, is KAGVTQTPRYLIKTRGQQVTLSCSPISGHRSVSWYQQTPGQGLQFLFEYFSETQRNKGNFPGRFSGRQFSNSRSEMNVSTLELGDSALYLCASSSRDTLPYNEQFFGPGTRLTVL.

This chain uses TRBV6-1 with TRBJ1-1; 7 bases line up with TRBD1. Germline V gives CDR1 MNHNS, CDR2 SASEGT. The CDR3 is 14 amino acids. V lost 6 bases and J lost 12; bases outside the gene matches: 16. The CDR3 protein is CASSALTGARGSFF. In DNA, the CDR3 is TGTGCCAGCAGCGCCCTCACAGGGGCCAGAGGGTCTTTCTTT.